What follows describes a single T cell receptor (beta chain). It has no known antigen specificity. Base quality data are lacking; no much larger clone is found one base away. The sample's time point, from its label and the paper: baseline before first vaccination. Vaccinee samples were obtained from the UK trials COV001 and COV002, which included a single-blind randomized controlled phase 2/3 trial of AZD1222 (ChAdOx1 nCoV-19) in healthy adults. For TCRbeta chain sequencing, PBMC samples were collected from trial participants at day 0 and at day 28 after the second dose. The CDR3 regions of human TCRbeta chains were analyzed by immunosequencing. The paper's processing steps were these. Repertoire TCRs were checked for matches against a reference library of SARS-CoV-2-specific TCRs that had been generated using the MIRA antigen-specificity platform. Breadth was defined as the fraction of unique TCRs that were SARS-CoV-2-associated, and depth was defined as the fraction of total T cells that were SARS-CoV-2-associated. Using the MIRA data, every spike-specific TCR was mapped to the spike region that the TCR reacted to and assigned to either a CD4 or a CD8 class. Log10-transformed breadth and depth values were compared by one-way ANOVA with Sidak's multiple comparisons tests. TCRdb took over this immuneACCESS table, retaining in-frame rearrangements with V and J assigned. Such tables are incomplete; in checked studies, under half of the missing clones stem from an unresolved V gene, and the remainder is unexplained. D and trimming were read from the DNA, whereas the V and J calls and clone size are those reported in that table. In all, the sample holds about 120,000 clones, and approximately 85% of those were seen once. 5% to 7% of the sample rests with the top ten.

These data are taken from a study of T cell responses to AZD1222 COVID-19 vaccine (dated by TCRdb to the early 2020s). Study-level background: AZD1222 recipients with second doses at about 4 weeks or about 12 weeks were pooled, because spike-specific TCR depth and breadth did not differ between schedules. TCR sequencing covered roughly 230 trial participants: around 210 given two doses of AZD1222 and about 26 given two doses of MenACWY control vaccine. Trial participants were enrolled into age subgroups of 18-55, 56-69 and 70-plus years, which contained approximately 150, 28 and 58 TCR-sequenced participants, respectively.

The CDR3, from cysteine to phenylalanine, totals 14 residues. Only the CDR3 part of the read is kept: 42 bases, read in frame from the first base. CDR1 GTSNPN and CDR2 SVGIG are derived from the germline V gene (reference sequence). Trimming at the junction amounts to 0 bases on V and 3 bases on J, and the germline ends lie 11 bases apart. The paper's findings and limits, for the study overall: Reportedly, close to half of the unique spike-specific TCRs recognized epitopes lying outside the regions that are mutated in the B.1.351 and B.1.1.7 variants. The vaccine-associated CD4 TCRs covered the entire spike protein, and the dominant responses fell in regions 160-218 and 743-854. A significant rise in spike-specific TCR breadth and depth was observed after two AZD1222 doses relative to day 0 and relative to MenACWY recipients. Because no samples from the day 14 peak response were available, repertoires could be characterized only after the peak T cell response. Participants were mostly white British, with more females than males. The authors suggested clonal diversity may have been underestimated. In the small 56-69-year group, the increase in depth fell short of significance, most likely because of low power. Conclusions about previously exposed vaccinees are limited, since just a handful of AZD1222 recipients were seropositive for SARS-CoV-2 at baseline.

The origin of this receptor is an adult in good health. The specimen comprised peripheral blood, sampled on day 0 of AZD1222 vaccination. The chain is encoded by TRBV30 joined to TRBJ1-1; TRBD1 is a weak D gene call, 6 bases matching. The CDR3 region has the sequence CAWSVWGADTEAFF. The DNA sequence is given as TGTGCCTGGAGTGTATGGGGGGCAGACACTGAAGCTTTCTTT.